These 14 T cell receptor beta chains were sequenced from one sample in a study of T cell repertoires in cytomegalovirus infection. MiXCR, applied by TCRdb to the reads, yields one record per CDR3 protein. The sample records some 450,000 distinct CDR3 sequences, about 33% being singletons. Sequencing input: PBMCs. The receptor set was obtained from a human donor in good health (CMV status not recorded). Some clones in this sample may be carry-over from other donors' samples.

Points on this clonotype: A read error may produce the germline difference seen at one junction end. J is TRBJ1-1 and V is TRBV3-1; no clear D gene. Germline assignment: CDR1 LGHDT and CDR2 YNNKEL (reference sequence). The length of the CDR3 is 13 residues. The CDR3: CASSQKWRAEAFF. The CDR3 DNA follows: TGTGCTAGCAGCCAAAAATGGCGAGCTGAAGCTTTCTTT.

As concerns this clonotype: At one end the junction does not follow the germline gene, possibly because of a read error. The chain is built from TRBV7-2 and TRBJ1-1; the D is unclear. The germline CDR1 and CDR2 sequences are SGHTA and FQGNSA. This CDR3 is 13 amino acids long. CDR3 sequence (DNA): TGTTCCAGAAGCCAGACACCCACGGGTGAATCTTTCTTT. The encoded protein is CSRSQTPTGESFF.

J is TRBJ1-1 and V is TRBV4-1, with 7 bases identical to TRBD1. Germline V CDR1 and CDR2: MGHRA, YSYEKL. CDR3 length equals 15 residues. Trimming cost V 0 bases and J 7 bases; bases outside gene matches: 8. CDR3 loop: CASSQEARGEYEAFF. CDR3 nucleotide sequence: TGCGCCAGCAGCCAAGAGGCCAGGGGGGAATATGAAGCTTTCTTT.

This chain uses TRBV29-1 with TRBJ2-4; D is perhaps TRBD1 (5 bases). Between the trimmed V and J ends, which lost 4 bases and 0 bases, there was a span of 13 bases. The CDR3 extends over 15 amino acids. Looked up from germline, CDR1 is SQVTM and CDR2 is ANQGSEA. This CDR3 is CSVVGQPLAKNIQYF. CDR3 DNA sequence: TGCAGCGTTGTTGGACAACCGTTAGCCAAAAACATTCAGTACTTC.

The chain recombines TRBV19 with TRBJ1-1, with D possibly being TRBD1 (5 bases). V shed 8 bases and J shed 8 bases, with 18 bases lying between them. Germline-derived CDR1 and CDR2 are LNHDA and SQIVND (reference sequence). This CDR3 comprises 13 residues. Written as DNA, the CDR3 is TGTGCCAGTGTCTATTCGGAGGGGCTCGAAGCTTTCTTT. It encodes CASVYSEGLEAFF.

This clonotype has more than one count but fewer than ten. V gene TRBV29-1 combines with J gene TRBJ2-1, with D unresolved. CDR3 length equals 14 residues. Germline CDR1 SQVTM, CDR2 ANQGSEA. V lost 2 bases, J lost 2 bases, and 10 bases lay in between. The CDR3 DNA sequence: TGCAGCGTTGAAATGGTCGGAACCTACAATGAGCAGTTCTTC. This codes for CSVEMVGTYNEQFF.

The CDR3 loop is CASTDGAGANTGELFF. In DNA, the CDR3 is TGTGCCAGTACCGATGGGGCGGGGGCGAACACCGGGGAGCTGTTTTTT. The chain combines TRBV19 with TRBJ2-2, with 7 positions matching TRBD2. The germline CDR1 and CDR2 sequences are LNHDA and SQIVND (reference sequence). Losses at the gene ends were 7 bases for V and 0 bases for J; bases not matched to a gene: 8. The CDR3 extends over 16 amino acids.

For this clonotype: A much bigger clone sits one base away, suggesting this may be a read error. The conserved closing phenylalanine or tryptophan is absent in this CDR3, likely reflecting a read error. The chain combines TRBV7-9 with TRBJ2-1; perhaps TRBD1 as D (5 bases). This CDR3 is built from 15 residues. V was clipped by 5 bases and J by 0 bases, with 11 bases between them. Germline V gene lookup returns CDR1 SEHNR and CDR2 FQNEAQ (reference sequence). CDR3 in DNA: TGTGCCAGCAGCGCACGACAGAGCTCCTACAATGAGCAGTTCTGC. It specifies CASSARQSSYNEQFC.

This clonotype showed up just a few times. The chain has TRBV20-1 and TRBJ1-2; TRBD1 is a possible D gene (6 bases). Trimming pared 6 bases from V and 8 bases from J, leaving 16 bases between. The CDR3 length is 12 residues. The germline V gene has CDR1 DFQATT and CDR2 SNEGSKA (reference sequence). For the CDR3, the DNA is TGCAGTGCCCGTGGGGGCGCGGCGGGCTACACCTTC. Encoded protein: CSARGGAAGYTF.

This sequence joins TRBV6-1 and TRBJ2-2, with 7 bases matching TRBD2. Germline CDR1 reads MNHNS; CDR2 reads SASEGT. J was trimmed by 3 bases and V by 6 bases; bases with no gene match: 13. The CDR3 totals 17 residues. The CDR3 sequence: CASSYGGAAGYTGELFF. The CDR3 coding sequence is TGTGCCAGCAGCTACGGCGGTGCAGCGGGGTACACCGGGGAGCTGTTTTTT.

This clonotype was detected only a few times. The chain has TRBV25-1 and TRBJ2-3; 8 nucleotides line up with TRBD2. The V gene end was trimmed by 6 bases and the J gene end by 5 bases; junction bases not matched to a gene: 4. CDR1 and CDR2 from the germline V gene are MGHDK and SYGVNS. The CDR3 has 13 residues. The CDR3 sequence: CASSRGLVDTQYF. DNA of the CDR3: TGTGCCAGCAGCCGGGGACTAGTAGATACGCAGTATTTT. Based on the CDR3 plus reference TRBV25-1 and TRBJ2-3, the full variable domain is EADIYQTPRYLVIGTGKKITLECSQTMGHDKMYWYQQDPGMELHLIHYSYGVNSTEKGDLSSESTVSRIRTEHFPLTLESARPSHTSQYLCASSRGLVDTQYFGPGTRLTVL.

The rearrangement joins TRBV29-1 to TRBJ2-1, with 8 bases matching TRBD2. Germline assignment: CDR1 SQVTM and CDR2 ANQGSEA. J lost 4 bases, V lost 6 bases, and 8 bases had no gene match. The CDR3 sequence is 14 residues long. CDR3 nucleotide sequence: TGCAGCGTCTATCTAGCGGGTTTTTACAATGAGCAGTTCTTC. It specifies CSVYLAGFYNEQFF.

The rearrangement joins TRBV10-3 to TRBJ2-7; 7 bases match TRBD1. V lost 3 bases and J lost 0; bases outside the gene matches: 5. CDR3 length equals 15 residues. Germline CDR1 ENHRY, CDR2 SYGVKD. The CDR3 region is CAISDGQDSSYEQYF. The CDR3 DNA reads as TGTGCCATCAGTGACGGACAGGACAGCTCCTACGAGCAGTACTTC.

V usage is TRBV20-1 and J usage is TRBJ1-5, with D unresolved. This CDR3 comprises 14 residues. V was cut by 5 bases and J by 0 bases, with 11 bases left in between. The germline V gene has CDR1 DFQATT and CDR2 SNEGSKA (reference sequence). Written as DNA, the CDR3 is TGCAGTGCTTTGTCCGGGAATAGCAATCAGCCCCAGCATTTT. Translation gives CSALSGNSNQPQHF.